Below are 14 T cell receptor beta chains sequenced from a single sample in a study of beta chain features in type 1 diabetes. Study-level results: Moderately but significantly shorter TCRB CDR3s were found in Type 1 diabetes patients in all four CD4+ subsets.

The sequenced template was cDNA made from the entire isolated RNA. Only in-frame clones appear in the TCRdb table, and some are missing; sequencing was by immunoSEQ multiplex PCR. The table records about 270,000 clones, roughly an eighth of them present only once. Their specific antigens are unknown. The sequenced sample was naive CD4+ T cells from blood. The source is a man between 25 and 39 years old with type 1 diabetes.

This clone was counted a few times. The gene calls are TRBV7-2 and TRBJ2-1; 10 bases line up with TRBD2. Germline values: CDR1 SGHTA, CDR2 FQGNSA. The CDR3 has 16 residues. The junction had 9 bases not matched to a gene; V was cut back by 1 base and J by 9 bases. The DNA for the CDR3 is TGTGCCAGCAGCTTAGATAGAGCTAGCGGGAGCGGTGAGCAGTTCTTC. Amino acids: CASSLDRASGSGEQFF.

The genes are TRBV5-6 and TRBJ1-1, with D maybe TRBD1 (5 bases). Trimming shortened V by 4 bases and J by 4 bases, and 11 bases separated the two germline ends. Germline V gives CDR1 SGHDT, CDR2 YYEEEE. The CDR3 has 13 amino acids. The CDR3 here is CASSRRGGTEAFF. The CDR3 coding sequence is TGTGCCAGCAGCAGGCGGGGGGGCACTGAAGCTTTCTTT.

In this sample, this clone turned up a few times. The chain carries TRBV9 and TRBJ2-3; D is uncertain. This CDR3 comprises 15 residues. Germline V lookup: CDR1 SGDLS, CDR2 YYNGEE. Trimming took 0 bases from V and 2 from J, leaving 10 bases between them. CDR3 loop: CASSVGSWSTDTQYF. As DNA, the CDR3 is TGTGCCAGCAGCGTAGGCAGTTGGTCCACAGATACGCAGTATTTT.

The J gene is TRBJ2-7, the V gene TRBV28; 9 positions agree with TRBD1. The germline CDR1 and CDR2 sequences are MDHEN and SYDVKM. After removal of 8 bases from V and 6 bases from J, the junction contained 11 bases not matched to a gene. This CDR3 region has 14 residues. The CDR3 sequence is CASGSRGTGSEQYF. The CDR3 nucleotides read TGTGCCAGCGGATCCCGGGGGACAGGGAGCGAGCAGTACTTC.

This clone has a handful of counts. In DNA, the CDR3 is TGCGCCAGCAGCCTTCCTGGGACTAGCGGAAGTAGCACAGATACGCAGTATTTT. It encodes CASSLPGTSGSSTDTQYF. The genes are TRBV5-1 and TRBJ2-3; 11 positions match TRBD2. This CDR3 spans 18 amino acids. Looked up from germline, CDR1 is SGHRS and CDR2 is YFSETQ. V lost 4 bases and J lost 0; bases outside the gene matches: 10.

This clone was picked up a small number of times. V gene TRBV10-3 combines with J gene TRBJ1-3; D is ambiguous. Germline V CDR1 and CDR2: ENHRY, SYGVKD. The CDR3 consists of 14 residues. V lost 11 bases and J 0 bases, leaving 14 bases between the germline ends. CDR3 sequence (DNA): TGTGCCGTAGGTACCGGGGTCTCTGGAAACACCATATATTTT. It codes for CAVGTGVSGNTIYF.

This clone occurred a few times. V is TRBV7-8 and J is TRBJ2-3, with 9 bases lining up with TRBD2. J was trimmed by 5 bases and V by 6 bases; bases with no gene match: 9. The CDR3 totals 15 residues. Germline V gives CDR1 SGHVS, CDR2 FQNEAQ. In nucleotides, the CDR3 is TGTGCCAGCAGTCCCCGACTAGCGGAGGGAGATACGCAGTATTTT. Protein: CASSPRLAEGDTQYF.

This clone has just a few counts. The chain links TRBV7-2 to TRBJ2-7; 11 bases map to TRBD2. The J segment lost 4 bases and the V segment lost 5 bases, leaving 10 bases of the junction unmatched. The germline V gene has CDR1 SGHTA and CDR2 FQGNSA. The CDR3 contains 16 residues. The DNA for the CDR3 is TGTGCCAGCAGCGAGGGCCCCGGGACTAGCGGTTACGAGCAGTACTTC. Its translation: CASSEGPGTSGYEQYF. Combining the CDR3 with reference TRBV7-2 and TRBJ2-7 gives the whole variable domain GAGVSQSPSNKVTEKGKDVELRCDPISGHTALYWYRQSLGQGLEFLIYFQGNSAPDKSGLPSDRFSAERTGGSVSTLTIQRTQQEDSAVYLCASSEGPGTSGYEQYFGPGTRLTVT.

The chain is built from TRBV18 and TRBJ2-3, with TRBD2 as a possible D gene (5 bases). Germline V CDR1 and CDR2: KGHSH, LQKENI. CDR3 length: 16 amino acids. V was trimmed by 1 base and J by 6 bases, leaving 17 bases between them. The CDR3 protein is CASSPLTLNQRDTQYF. In nucleotides, the CDR3 is TGTGCCAGCTCACCACTAACCCTAAACCAGCGGGATACGCAGTATTTT.

This clone has a handful of counts. The chain uses TRBV11-2 and TRBJ2-1; tentatively, D is TRBD1 (6 bases). Germline-derived CDR1 and CDR2 are SGHAT and FQNNGV. V dropped 0 bases and J dropped 8 bases, with 26 bases sitting between them. The CDR3 runs 19 residues. This chain's CDR3 is CASSLDFLKNRAFRDEQFF. The CDR3 coding sequence is TGTGCCAGCAGCTTAGATTTTCTGAAGAACAGGGCCTTTAGGGATGAGCAGTTCTTC.

The table lists this clone with a few counts. The rearrangement uses TRBV28 and TRBJ2-1; D might be TRBD1 (6 bases). Trimming took 4 bases from V and 9 from J, leaving 10 bases between them. CDR1 is MDHEN, CDR2 SYDVKM, per germline. This CDR3 has 12 amino acids. CDR3 sequence (DNA): TGTGCCAGCAGTTCTTACAGGGTTGAGCAGTTCTTC. Translation gives CASSSYRVEQFF.

The V call is TRBV29-1, the J call TRBJ2-7; 10 bases match TRBD1. Trimming cost V 4 bases and J 4 bases; bases outside gene matches: 7. The CDR3 sequence is 14 residues long. Germline V gene data show CDR1 as SQVTM and CDR2 as ANQGSEA. CDR3 nucleotide sequence: TGCAGCGTTGGGAGGGACAGGGGAACGTACGAGCAGTACTTC. Translated, it gives CSVGRDRGTYEQYF.

The rearrangement links TRBV27 to TRBJ1-5, with unresolved D. Germline-derived CDR1 and CDR2 are MNHEY and SMNVEV (reference sequence). The CDR3 is 13 residues long. Trimming removed 6 bases at V and 7 bases at J, with 13 bases between. This CDR3 reads CASRETTAQPQHF. The CDR3 bases are TGTGCCAGCAGAGAAACAACCGCACAGCCCCAGCATTTT.

This clone was picked up a small number of times. The rearrangement uses TRBV5-1 and TRBJ2-6; D is ambiguous. Between the trimmed V and J ends, which lost 2 bases and 1 base, there was a span of 13 bases. CDR1 SGHRS and CDR2 YFSETQ come from the germline V gene. The CDR3 spans 17 residues. This CDR3 is CASSLSSIGSGANVLTF. DNA of the CDR3: TGCGCCAGCAGCTTAAGTTCAATCGGGTCTGGGGCCAACGTCCTGACTTTC.